This T cell receptor (beta chain) was captured by sequencing in a study of T-cell reconstitution after alpha-beta-depleted transplantation in children. This clonotype has only a few counts. Preparation of the TCRbeta library used unique molecular identifiers. TCRdb recomputed calls from the PCR reads with MiXCR, one row per CDR3 protein. The sample records 250,000 to 350,000 distinct CDR3 sequences, 9.9% being singletons. This sequence originates from a human donor who donated a stem cell graft to a child with SCID. Sequences were derived from PBMCs from the stem cell graft donor, sampled from the stem cell graft.

The CDR3 reads CASSLARASGSYEQYF. The CDR3, as DNA: TGCGCCAGCAGCTTGGCGAGGGCTAGCGGCTCCTACGAGCAGTACTTC. The chain recombines TRBV5-1 with TRBJ2-7, with TRBD2 identical over 7 bases. Germline CDR1 is SGHRS and CDR2 is YFSETQ. The CDR3 runs to 16 residues. V dropped 0 bases and J dropped 0; count of bases not matched to a gene: 6.